This T cell receptor beta chain was documented in a study of CD8 T cells in Susac syndrome. Findings and limits, study-wide: A relatively small number of individuals underwent TCR sequencing and HLA analysis.

The CDR3 consists of 16 residues. Per germline, CDR1 SNHLY and CDR2 FYNNEI. The V gene lost 6 bases and the J gene lost 0 bases, with 15 bases spanning the gap. A note on this clonotype: Its antigen is currently unknown.

The T cells that were sequenced for TCR beta were CD8+ and CD4+ cells from blood. Negative isolation was applied to CD8+ and CD4+ T cells, and FACS enrichment was applied to TEMRA cells. Reverse transcription of roughly 0.5 to 1 ug RNA was carried out with random hexamers. Multiplex immunoSEQ PCR targeted 54 Vbeta and 13 Jbeta TCR beta segments. TCRdb processed the immunoSEQ multiplex PCR reads anew with MiXCR; each CDR3 protein has one entry. This sample has just over 300,000 distinct CDR3 sequences; about 92% occur once, and the top ten carry approximately 0.065%. J is TRBJ2-1 and V is TRBV2; tentative D call: TRBD2 (5 bases). The source is a human donor with multiple sclerosis. The specimen was CD4+ T cells from PBMCs. This chain's CDR3 is CASRQSIRGSYNEQFF. Here the CDR3 DNA reads TGTGCCAGCAGACAAAGCATTCGGGGCTCCTACAATGAGCAGTTCTTC.